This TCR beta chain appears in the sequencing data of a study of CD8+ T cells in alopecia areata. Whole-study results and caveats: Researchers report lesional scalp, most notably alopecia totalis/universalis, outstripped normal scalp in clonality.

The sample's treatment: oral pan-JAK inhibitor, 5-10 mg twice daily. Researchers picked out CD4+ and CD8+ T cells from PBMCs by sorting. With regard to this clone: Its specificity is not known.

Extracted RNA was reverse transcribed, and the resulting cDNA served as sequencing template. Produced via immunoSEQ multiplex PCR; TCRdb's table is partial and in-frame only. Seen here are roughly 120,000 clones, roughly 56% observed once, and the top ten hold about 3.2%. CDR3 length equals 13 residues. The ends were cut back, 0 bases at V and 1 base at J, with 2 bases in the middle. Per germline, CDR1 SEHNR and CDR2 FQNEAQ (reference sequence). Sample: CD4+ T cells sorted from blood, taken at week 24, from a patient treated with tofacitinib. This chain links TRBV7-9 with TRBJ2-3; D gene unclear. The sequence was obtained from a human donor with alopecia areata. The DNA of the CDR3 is TGTGCCAGCAGCTTAGCCCGCACAGATACGCAGTATTTT. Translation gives CASSLARTDTQYF. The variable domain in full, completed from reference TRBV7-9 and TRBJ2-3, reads DTGVSQNPRHKITKRGQNVTFRCDPISEHNRLYWYRQTLGQGPEFLTYFQNEAQLEKSRLLSDRFSAERPKGSFSTLEIQRTEQGDSAMYLCASSLARTDTQYFGPGTRLTVL.